What follows is one TCR beta chain and its context. The protocol was immunoSEQ multiplex PCR, while the TCRdb copy is restricted to in-frame clones and leaves out a portion. The data contain tens of thousands of clones, roughly 89% of them singletons. The source of the sample is a study of T cell changes during pregnancy in multiple sclerosis. CDR1 and CDR2 from the germline V gene are LNHDA and SQIVND (reference sequence). V lost 2 bases to trimming and J lost 0 bases, with 14 bases between them. This CDR3 spans 18 amino acids. Sequencing was performed on peripheral blood, taken in the second trimester of pregnancy. The gene calls are TRBV19 and TRBJ2-6; possible D gene TRBD1, 5 bases. This clonotype was sampled from a female donor with multiple sclerosis, enrolled in a pregnancy study. The CDR3 loop reads CASSIRGTQSSGANVLTF. CDR3 coding DNA: TGTGCCAGTAGTATAAGGGGAACCCAATCCTCTGGGGCCAACGTCCTGACTTTC.